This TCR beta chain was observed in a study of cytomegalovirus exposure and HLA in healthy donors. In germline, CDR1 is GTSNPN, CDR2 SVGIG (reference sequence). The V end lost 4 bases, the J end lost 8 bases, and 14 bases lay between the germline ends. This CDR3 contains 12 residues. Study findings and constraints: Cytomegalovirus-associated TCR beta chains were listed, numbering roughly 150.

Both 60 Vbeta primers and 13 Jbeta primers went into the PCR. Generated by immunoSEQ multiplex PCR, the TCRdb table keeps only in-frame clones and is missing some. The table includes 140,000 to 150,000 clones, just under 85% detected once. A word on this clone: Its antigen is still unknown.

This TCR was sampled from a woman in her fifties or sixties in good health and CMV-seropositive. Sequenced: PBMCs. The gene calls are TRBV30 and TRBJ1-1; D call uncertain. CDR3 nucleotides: TGTGCCTGGACGCGGCAGTCGACCGAAGCTTTCTTT. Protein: CAWTRQSTEAFF.